This entry describes one T cell receptor (beta chain). Which antigen it targets is not known. It has no much larger one-base neighbor in the sample; base qualities were not kept. The data derive from a study of T cell repertoires in cytomegalovirus infection (dated by TCRdb to the late 2010s). In terms of the full investigation: Peptide stimulations targeted recently identified HLA-C-restricted CMV epitopes, whose presentation resists viral immunomodulation, together with well-studied HLA-B-restricted epitopes. Donor HLA type was relevant to the analysis, because carriage of CMV infection together with the matching HLA type was indicated by public TCR beta signatures.

Findings and caveats that apply to the study as a whole: In the ex vivo response, HLA-C-restricted CMV-specific TCR beta clonotypes were dominant, and in two of eight donors the single most frequent clonotype came from this HLA-C-restricted group. In both this cohort and an independent cohort of several hundred donors, the cumulative frequency of public TCR beta family members distinguished carriers of CMV infection plus the relevant HLA type.

The CDR3 covers 14 residues, taking in both the cysteine and the phenylalanine. Just the 42-base CDR3 DNA is kept, in frame starting at base 1. Reading the germline V gene gives CDR1 SGHVS and CDR2 FNYEAQ. A distance of 14 bases separates the germline ends of V and J, which lose 5 bases and 7 bases respectively. This specimen's treatment or condition label, interpreted: in vitro stimulation with specific CMV peptide epitopes to enrich CMV-specific T cells. The sequencing machine was an Illumina HiSeq 1500. TCRdb reanalyzed the raw reads on its own, using fastp at Q25 for trimming and MiXCR for clone calling, and kept in-frame beta chains. Identical CDR3 protein sequences are pooled into one entry, listed with their most common genes and DNA. The sample includes hundreds of thousands of distinct CDR3 sequences, with 30% to 40% observed a single time. The ten top clones hold about 20% of the sample.

Recombination connected TRBV7-6 to TRBJ1-4, with the D gene not clear enough to name. The sample in question was cultured PBMCs, obtained from culture after CMV antigen stimulation. This TCR derives from a human donor in good health (CMV status not recorded). Some clones in this sample may be carry-over from other donors' samples. In nucleotides, the sequence is TGTGCCAGCAGCGGCAGTGCGGTTGGTGAAAAACTGTTTTTT. Its translation is CASSGSAVGEKLFF.